This T cell receptor beta chain appears in the sequencing data of a study of blood T cell repertoires in COVID-19. Study information: There were acute and convalescent COVID-19 samples, and they came from the United States, Italy and Spain. The analysed material was cDNA or gDNA that came from T cells, B-cell-depleted T cells, or PBMCs.

The CDR3 runs 14 residues. V gave up 0 bases and J gave up 0 bases, with 6 bases separating them. Germline V gives CDR1 SGDLS, CDR2 YYNGEE. Original data processing: Cell counts per sample came from amplifying reference gene primers. The table came from immunoSEQ multiplex PCR; TCRdb's copy has only in-frame clones and leaves some out. V and J calls and clone size are those listed in that table; D and trimming were worked out from the DNA. The sample records around 700,000 clones, 80% to 90% being singletons. Sequencing was performed on peripheral blood. This clonotype originated in a young woman with acute or convalescent COVID-19. V usage is TRBV9 and J usage is TRBJ1-1; D is uncertain. The CDR3 bases are TGTGCCAGCAGCGTAGCTCTGTTGAACACTGAAGCTTTCTTT. Translating gives CASSVALLNTEAFF.